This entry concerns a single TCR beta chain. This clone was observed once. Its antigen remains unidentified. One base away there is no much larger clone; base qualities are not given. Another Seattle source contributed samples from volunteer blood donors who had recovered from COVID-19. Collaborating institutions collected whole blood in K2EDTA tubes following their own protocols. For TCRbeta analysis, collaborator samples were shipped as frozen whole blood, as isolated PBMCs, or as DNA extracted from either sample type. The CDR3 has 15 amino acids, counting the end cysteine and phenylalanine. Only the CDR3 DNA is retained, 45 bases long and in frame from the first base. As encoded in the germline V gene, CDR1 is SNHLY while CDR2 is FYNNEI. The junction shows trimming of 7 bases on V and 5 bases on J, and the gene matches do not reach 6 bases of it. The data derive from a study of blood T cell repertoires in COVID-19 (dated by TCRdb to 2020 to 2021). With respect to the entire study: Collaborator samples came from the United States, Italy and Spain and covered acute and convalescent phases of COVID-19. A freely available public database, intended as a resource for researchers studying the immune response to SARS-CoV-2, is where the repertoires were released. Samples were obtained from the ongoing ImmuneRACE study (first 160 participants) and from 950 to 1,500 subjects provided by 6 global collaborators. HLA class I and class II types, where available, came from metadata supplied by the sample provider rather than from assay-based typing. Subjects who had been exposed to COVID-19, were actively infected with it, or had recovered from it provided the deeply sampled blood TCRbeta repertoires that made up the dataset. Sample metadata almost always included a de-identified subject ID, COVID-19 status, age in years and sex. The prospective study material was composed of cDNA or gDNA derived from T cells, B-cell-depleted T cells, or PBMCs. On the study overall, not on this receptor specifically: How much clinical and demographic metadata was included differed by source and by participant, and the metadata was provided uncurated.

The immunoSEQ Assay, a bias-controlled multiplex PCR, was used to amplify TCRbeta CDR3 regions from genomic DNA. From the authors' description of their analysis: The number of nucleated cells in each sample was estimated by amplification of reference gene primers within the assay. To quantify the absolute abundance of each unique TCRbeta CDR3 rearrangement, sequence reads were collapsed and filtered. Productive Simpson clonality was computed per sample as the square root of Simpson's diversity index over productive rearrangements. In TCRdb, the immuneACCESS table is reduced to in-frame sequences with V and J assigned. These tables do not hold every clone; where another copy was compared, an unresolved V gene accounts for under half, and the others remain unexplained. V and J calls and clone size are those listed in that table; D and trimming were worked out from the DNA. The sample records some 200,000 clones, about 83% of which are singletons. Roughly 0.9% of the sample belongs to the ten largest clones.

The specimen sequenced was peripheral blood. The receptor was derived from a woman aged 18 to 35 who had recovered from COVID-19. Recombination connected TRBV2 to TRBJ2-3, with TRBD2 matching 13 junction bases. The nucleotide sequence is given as TGTGCCAGCATGGGGACTAGCGGGATTGTAGATACGCAGTATTTT. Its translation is CASMGTSGIVDTQYF.